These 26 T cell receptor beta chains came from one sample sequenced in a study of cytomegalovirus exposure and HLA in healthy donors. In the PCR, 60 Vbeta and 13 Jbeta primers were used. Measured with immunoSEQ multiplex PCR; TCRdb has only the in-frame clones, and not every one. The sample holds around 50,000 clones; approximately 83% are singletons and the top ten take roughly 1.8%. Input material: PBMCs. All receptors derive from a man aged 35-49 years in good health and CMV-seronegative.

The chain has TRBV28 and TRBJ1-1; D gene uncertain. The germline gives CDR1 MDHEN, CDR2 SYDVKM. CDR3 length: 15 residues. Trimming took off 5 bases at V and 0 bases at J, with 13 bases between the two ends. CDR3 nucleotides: TGTGCCAGCAGTCGCCCCCGGGGAATGAACACTGAAGCTTTCTTT. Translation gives CASSRPRGMNTEAFF.

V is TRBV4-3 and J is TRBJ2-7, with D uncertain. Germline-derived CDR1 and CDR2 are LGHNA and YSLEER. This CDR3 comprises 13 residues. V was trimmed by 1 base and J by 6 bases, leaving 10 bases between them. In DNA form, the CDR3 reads TGCGCCAGCAGCCAAGTTCGAGGTCGCGAGCAGTACTTC. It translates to CASSQVRGREQYF.

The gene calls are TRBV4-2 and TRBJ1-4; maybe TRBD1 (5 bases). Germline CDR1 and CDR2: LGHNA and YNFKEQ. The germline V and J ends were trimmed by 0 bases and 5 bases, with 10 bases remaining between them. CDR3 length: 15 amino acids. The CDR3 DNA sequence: TGTGCCAGCAGCCAAGATACAGGCTCCAATGAAAAACTGTTTTTT. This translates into CASSQDTGSNEKLFF.

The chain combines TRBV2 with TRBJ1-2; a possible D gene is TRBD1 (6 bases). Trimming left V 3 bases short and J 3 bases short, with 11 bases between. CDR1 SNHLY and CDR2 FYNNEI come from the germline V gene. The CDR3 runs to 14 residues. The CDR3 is CASSEYRVDYGYTF. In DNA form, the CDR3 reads TGTGCCAGCAGTGAGTACAGGGTTGACTATGGCTACACCTTC.

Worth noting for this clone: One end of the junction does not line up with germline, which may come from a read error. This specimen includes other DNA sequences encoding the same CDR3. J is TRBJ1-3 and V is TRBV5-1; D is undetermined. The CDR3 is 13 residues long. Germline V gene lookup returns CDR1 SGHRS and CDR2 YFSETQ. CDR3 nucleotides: TGTGCCAGCAGCCCGCTATCTGGAAACACCATATATTTT. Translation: CASSPLSGNTIYF.

In nucleotides, the CDR3 is TGTGCCTGGAAAACTAGAGGAACCTTTGAAAAACTGTTTTTT. Translating gives CAWKTRGTFEKLFF. The chain combines TRBV30 with TRBJ1-4; no definite D call. V lost 4 bases, J lost 7 bases, and 16 bases lay in between. The V gene's germline CDR1 is GTSNPN and CDR2 SVGIG (reference sequence). CDR3 size: 14 residues.

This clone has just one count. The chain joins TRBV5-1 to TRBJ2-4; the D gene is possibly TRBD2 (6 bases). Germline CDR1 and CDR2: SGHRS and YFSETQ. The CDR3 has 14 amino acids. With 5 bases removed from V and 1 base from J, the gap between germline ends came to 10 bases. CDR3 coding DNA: TGCGCCAGCAGTCCCGGAGGGGCCAAAAACATTCAGTACTTC. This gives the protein CASSPGGAKNIQYF.

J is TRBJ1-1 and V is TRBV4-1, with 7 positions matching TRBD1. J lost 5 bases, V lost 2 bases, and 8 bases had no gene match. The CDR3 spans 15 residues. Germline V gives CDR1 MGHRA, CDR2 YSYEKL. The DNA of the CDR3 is TGCGCCAGCAGCCAAAGGGGGCTGGTGGGGACTGAAGCTTTCTTT. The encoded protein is CASSQRGLVGTEAFF.

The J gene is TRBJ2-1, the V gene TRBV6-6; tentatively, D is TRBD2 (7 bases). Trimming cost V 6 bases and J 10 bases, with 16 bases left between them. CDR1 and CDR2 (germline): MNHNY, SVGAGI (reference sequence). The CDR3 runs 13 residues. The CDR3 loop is CASRPGGPGEQFF. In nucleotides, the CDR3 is TGTGCCAGCAGACCCGGGGGGCCGGGGGAGCAGTTCTTC.

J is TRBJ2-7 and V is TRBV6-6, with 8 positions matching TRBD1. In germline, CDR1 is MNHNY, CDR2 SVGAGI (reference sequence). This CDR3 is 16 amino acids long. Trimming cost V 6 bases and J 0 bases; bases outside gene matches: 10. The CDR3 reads CASSKPGQESSYEQYV. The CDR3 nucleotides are TGTGCCAGCAGCAAACCGGGACAGGAGAGCTCCTACGAGCAGTACGTC.

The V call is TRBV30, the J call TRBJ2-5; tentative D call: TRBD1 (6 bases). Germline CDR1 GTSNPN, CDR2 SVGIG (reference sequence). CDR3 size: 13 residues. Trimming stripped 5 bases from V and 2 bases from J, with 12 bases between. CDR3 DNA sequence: TGTGCCTGGGATGTTGACAGGCAAGAGACCCAGTACTTC. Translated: CAWDVDRQETQYF.

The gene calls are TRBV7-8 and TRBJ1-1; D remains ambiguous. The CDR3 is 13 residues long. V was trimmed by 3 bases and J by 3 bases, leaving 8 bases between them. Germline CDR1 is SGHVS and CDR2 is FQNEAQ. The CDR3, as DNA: TGTGCCAGCAGCTTTACTCGGGACACTGAAGCTTTCTTT. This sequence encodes CASSFTRDTEAFF.

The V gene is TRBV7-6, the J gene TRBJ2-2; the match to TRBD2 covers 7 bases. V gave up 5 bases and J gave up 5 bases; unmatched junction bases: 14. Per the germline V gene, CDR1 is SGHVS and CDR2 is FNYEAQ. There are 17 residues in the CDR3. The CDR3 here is CASSPNRRSGATGELFF. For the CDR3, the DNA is TGTGCCAGCAGCCCTAACCGTCGAAGCGGGGCAACCGGGGAGCTGTTTTTT.

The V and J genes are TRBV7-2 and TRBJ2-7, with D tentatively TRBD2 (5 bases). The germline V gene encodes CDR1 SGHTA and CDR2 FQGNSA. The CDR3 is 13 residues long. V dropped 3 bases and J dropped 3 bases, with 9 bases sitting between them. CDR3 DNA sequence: TGTGCCAGCAGCTTGGAGGTTCACTACGAGCAGTACGTC. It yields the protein CASSLEVHYEQYV.

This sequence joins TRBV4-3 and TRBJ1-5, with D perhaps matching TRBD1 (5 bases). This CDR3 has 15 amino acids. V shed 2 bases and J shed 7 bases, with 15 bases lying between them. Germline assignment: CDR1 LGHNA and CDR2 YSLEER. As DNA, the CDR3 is TGCGCCAGCAGCCAACACAGGACCCACGGACAGCCCCAGCATTTT. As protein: CASSQHRTHGQPQHF.

The CDR3: CASMGPANTGELFF. The CDR3 region has the DNA TGTGCCAGCATGGGCCCAGCGAACACCGGGGAGCTGTTTTTT. The chain has TRBV7-2 and TRBJ2-2; D is ambiguous. V was cut by 7 bases and J by 0 bases, with 9 bases left in between. CDR1 is SGHTA, CDR2 FQGNSA, per germline. This CDR3 has 14 amino acids.

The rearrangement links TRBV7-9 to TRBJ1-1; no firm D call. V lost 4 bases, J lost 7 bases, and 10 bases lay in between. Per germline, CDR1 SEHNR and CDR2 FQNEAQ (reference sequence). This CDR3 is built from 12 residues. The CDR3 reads CASSSGIREAFF. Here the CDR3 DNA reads TGTGCCAGCAGCTCCGGGATCCGTGAAGCTTTCTTT.

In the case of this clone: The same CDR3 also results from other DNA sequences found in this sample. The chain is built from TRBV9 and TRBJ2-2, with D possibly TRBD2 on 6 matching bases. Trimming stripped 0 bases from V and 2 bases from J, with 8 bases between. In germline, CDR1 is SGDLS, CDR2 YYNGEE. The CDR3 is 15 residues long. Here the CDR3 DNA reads TGTGCCAGCAGCGTAGCGGGGGTTAACACCGGGGAGCTGTTTTTT. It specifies CASSVAGVNTGELFF.

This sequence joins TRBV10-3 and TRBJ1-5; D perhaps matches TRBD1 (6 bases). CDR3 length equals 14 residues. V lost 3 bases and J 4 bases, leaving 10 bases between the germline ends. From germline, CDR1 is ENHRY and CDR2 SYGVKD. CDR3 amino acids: CAISDNRANQPQHF. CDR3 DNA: TGTGCCATCAGTGACAACAGGGCGAATCAGCCCCAGCATTTT.

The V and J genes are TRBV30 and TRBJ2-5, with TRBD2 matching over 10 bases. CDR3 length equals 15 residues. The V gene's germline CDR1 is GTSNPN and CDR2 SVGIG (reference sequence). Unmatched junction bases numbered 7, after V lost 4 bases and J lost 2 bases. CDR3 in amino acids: CAWKEGSGGQETQYF. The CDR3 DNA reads TGTGCCTGGAAAGAGGGTAGCGGGGGGCAAGAGACCCAGTACTTC.

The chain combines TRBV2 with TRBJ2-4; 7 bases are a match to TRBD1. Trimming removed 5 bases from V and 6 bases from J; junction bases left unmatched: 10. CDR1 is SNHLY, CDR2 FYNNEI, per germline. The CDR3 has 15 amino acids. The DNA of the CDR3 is TGTGCCAGCAGTCAACAGGGGAAGGCACCAAACATTCAGTACTTC. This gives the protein CASSQQGKAPNIQYF.

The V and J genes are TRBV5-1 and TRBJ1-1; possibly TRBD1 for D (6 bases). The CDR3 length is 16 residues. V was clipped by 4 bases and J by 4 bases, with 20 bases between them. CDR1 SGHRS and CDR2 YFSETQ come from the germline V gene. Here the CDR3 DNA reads TGCGCCAGCAGCCCTGCGAACCGGGGGGCTCGCACTGAAGCTTTCTTT. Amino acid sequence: CASSPANRGARTEAFF.

CDR3 residues: CASRSRGNSNQPQHF. CDR3 bases: TGTGCCAGCAGATCACGGGGAAATAGCAATCAGCCCCAGCATTTT. This rearrangement joins TRBV6-5 to TRBJ1-5; D remains unclear. V gave up 6 bases and J gave up 0 bases, with 12 bases separating them. The CDR3 sequence is 15 residues long. Germline V CDR1 and CDR2: MNHEY, SVGAGI.

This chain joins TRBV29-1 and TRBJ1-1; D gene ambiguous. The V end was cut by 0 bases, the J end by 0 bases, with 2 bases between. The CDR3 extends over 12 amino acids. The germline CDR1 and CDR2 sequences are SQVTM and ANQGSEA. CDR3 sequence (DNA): TGCAGCGTTGAAGACGTGAACACTGAAGCTTTCTTT. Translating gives CSVEDVNTEAFF. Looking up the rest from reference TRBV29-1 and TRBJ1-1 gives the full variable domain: SAVISQKPSRDICQRGTSLTIQCQVDSQVTMMFWYRQQPGQSLTLIATANQGSEATYESGFVIDKFPISRPNLTFSTLTVSNMSPEDSSIYLCSVEDVNTEAFFGQGTRLTVV.

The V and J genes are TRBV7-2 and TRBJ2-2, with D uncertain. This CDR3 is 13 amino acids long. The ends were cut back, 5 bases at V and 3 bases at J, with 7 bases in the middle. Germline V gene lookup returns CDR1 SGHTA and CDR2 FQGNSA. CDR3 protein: CASSQIYTGELFF. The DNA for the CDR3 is TGTGCCAGCAGCCAGATTTACACCGGGGAGCTGTTTTTT. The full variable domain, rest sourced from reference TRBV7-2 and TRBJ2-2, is GAGVSQSPSNKVTEKGKDVELRCDPISGHTALYWYRQSLGQGLEFLIYFQGNSAPDKSGLPSDRFSAERTGGSVSTLTIQRTQQEDSAVYLCASSQIYTGELFFGEGSRLTVL.

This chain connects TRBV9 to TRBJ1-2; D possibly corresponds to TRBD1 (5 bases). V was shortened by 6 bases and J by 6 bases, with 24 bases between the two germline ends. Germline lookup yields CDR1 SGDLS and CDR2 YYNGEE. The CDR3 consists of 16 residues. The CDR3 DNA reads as TGTGCCAGCACCTGGGGGGAGGGGAATTTCAGGGATGGCTACACCTTC. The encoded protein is CASTWGEGNFRDGYTF.